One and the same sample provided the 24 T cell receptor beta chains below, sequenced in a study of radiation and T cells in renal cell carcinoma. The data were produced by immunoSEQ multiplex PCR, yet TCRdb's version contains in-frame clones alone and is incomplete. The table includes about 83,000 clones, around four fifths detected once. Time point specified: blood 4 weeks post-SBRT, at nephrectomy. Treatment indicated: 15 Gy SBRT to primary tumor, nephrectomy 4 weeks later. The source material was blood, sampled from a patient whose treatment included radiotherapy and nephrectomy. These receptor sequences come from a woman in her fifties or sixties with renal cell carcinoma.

CDR3 coding DNA: TGCGCCAGCGGAGGGGGCCCCATGAACACTGAAGCTTTCTTT. Protein product: CASGGGPMNTEAFF. V is TRBV5-1 and J is TRBJ1-1, with 7 bases lining up with TRBD1. J lost 0 bases, V lost 7 bases, and 6 bases had no gene match. The CDR3 is 14 residues long. Germline assignment: CDR1 SGHRS and CDR2 YFSETQ.

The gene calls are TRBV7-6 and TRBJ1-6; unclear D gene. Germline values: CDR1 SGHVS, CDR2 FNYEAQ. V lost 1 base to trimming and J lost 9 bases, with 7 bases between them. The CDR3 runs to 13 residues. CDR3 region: CASSLDSPSPLHF. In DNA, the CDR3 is TGTGCCAGCAGCTTAGACAGCCCTTCACCCCTCCACTTT.

The CDR3 coding sequence is TGCGCCAGCAGCCAAGGCCCTGGGAGAATGGAAGGCTACACCTTC. Its translation: CASSQGPGRMEGYTF. The V gene is TRBV4-3, the J gene TRBJ1-2; D gene unclear. The CDR3 totals 15 residues. V was trimmed by 1 base and J by 8 bases, leaving 17 bases between them. Germline V gene sequence: CDR1 LGHNA, CDR2 YSLEER.

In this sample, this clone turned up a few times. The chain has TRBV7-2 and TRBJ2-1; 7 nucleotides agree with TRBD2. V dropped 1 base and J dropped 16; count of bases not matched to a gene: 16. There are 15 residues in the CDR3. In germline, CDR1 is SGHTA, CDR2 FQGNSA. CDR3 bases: TGTGCCAGCAGCTTAGGGACTAGGCGGGAGCCCCTTCCTTTCTTC. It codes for CASSLGTRREPLPFF.

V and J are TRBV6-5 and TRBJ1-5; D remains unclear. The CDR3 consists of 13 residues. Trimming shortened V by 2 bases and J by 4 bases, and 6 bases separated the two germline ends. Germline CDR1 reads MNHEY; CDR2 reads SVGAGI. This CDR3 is CASSYAGNQPQHF. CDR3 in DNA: TGTGCCAGCAGTTACGCCGGGAATCAGCCCCAGCATTTT.

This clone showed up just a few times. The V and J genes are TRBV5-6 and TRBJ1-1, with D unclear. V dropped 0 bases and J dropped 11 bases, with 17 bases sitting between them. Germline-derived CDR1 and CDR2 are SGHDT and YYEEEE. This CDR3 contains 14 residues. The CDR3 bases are TGTGCCAGCAGCTTGGGAATGACACCCCAAGGGGCTTTCTTT. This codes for CASSLGMTPQGAFF.

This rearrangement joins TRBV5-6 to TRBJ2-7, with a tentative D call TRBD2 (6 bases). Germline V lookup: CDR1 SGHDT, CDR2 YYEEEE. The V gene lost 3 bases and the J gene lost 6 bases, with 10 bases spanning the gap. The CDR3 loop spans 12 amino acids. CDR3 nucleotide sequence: TGTGCCAGCAGCTCTCCCGGGGGCGAGCAGTACTTC. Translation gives CASSSPGGEQYF.

Written as DNA, the CDR3 is TGCGCCTGCAAACCCGGGACAGGCAACACCGGGGAGCTGTTTTTT. As protein: CACKPGTGNTGELFF. The V gene is TRBV5-1, the J gene TRBJ2-2, with 8 bases that match TRBD1. Germline V CDR1 and CDR2: SGHRS, YFSETQ. J was trimmed by 2 bases and V by 10 bases; bases with no gene match: 10. The CDR3 runs 15 residues.

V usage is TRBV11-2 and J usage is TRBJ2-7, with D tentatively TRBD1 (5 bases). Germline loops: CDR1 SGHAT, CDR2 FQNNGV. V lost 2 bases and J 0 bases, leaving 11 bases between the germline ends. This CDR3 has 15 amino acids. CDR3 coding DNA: TGTGCCAGCAGCTTAAGGGGTCACCTCTCCTACGAGCAGTACTTC. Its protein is CASSLRGHLSYEQYF.

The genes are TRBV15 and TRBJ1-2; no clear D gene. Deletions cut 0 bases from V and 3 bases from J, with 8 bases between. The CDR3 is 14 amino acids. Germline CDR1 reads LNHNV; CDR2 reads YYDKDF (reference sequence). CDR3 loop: CATSRDRNDYGYTF. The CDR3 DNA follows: TGTGCCACCAGCAGAGATCGGAATGACTATGGCTACACCTTC. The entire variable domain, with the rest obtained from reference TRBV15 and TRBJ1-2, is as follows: DAMVIQNPRYQVTQFGKPVTLSCSQTLNHNVMYWYQQKSSQAPKLLFHYYDKDFNNEADTPDNFQSRRPNTSFCFLDIRSPGLGDTAMYLCATSRDRNDYGYTFGSGTRLTVV.

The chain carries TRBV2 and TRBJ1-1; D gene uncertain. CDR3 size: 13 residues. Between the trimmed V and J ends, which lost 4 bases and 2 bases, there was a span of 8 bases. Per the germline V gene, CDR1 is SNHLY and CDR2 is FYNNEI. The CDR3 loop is CASSGWVNTEAFF. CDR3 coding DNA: TGTGCCAGCAGTGGCTGGGTTAACACTGAAGCTTTCTTT.

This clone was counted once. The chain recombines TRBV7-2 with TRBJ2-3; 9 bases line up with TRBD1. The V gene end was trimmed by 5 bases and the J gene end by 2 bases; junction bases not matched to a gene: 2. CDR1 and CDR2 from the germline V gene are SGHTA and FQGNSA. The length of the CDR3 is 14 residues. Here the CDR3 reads CASSRDRVTDTQYF. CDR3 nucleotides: TGTGCCAGCAGCCGGGACAGGGTCACAGATACGCAGTATTTT.

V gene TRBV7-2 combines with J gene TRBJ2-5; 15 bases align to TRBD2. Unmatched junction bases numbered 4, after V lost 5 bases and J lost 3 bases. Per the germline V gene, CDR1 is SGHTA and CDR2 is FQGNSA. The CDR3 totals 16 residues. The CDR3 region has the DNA TGTGCCAGCAGCCGGACTAGCGGGAGGGTCGAAGAGACCCAGTACTTC. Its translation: CASSRTSGRVEETQYF.

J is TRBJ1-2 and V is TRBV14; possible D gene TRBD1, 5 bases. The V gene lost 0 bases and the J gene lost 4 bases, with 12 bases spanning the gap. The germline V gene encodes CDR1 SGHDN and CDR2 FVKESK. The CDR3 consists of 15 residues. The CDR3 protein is CASSQEEWGGYGYTF. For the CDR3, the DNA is TGTGCCAGCAGCCAAGAGGAGTGGGGGGGCTATGGCTACACCTTC. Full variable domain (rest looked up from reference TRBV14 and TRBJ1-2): EAGVTQFPSHSVIEKGQTVTLRCDPISGHDNLYWYRRVMGKEIKFLLHFVKESKQDESGMPNNRFLAERTGGTYSTLKVQPAELEDSGVYFCASSQEEWGGYGYTFGSGTRLTVV.

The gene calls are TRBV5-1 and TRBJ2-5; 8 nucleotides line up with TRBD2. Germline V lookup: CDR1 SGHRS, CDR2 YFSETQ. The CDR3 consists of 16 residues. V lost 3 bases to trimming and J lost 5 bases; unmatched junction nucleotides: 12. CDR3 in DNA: TGCGCCAGCAGCTCCGGCGGCGGGGGGCCGCTGGAGACCCAGTACTTC. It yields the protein CASSSGGGGPLETQYF.

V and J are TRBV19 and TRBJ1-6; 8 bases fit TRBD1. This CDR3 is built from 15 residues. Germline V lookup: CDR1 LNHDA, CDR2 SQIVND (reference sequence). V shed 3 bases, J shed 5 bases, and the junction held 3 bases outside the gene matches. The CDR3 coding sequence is TGTGCCAGTAGTATGCTGGACAGGGATAATTCACCCCTCCACTTT. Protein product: CASSMLDRDNSPLHF.

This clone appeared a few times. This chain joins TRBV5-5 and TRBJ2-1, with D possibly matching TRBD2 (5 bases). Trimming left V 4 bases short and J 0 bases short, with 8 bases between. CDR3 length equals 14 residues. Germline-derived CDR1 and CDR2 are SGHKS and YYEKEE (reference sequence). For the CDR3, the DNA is TGTGCCAGCAGCCCCGGGGTCTCCTACAATGAGCAGTTCTTC. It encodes CASSPGVSYNEQFF.

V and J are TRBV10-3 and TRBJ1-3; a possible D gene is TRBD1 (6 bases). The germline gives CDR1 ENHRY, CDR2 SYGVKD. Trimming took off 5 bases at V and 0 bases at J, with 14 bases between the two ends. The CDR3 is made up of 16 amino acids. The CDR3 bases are TGTGCCATCAGTTCGGGACACTCGAGCTCTGGAAACACCATATATTTT. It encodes CAISSGHSSSGNTIYF.

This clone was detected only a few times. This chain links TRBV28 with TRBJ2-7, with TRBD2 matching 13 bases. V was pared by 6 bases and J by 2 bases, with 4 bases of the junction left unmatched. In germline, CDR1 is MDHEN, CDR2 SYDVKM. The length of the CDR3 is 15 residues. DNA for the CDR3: TGTGCCAGCAGCCACGGACTAGCGGGGGCCTACGAGCAGTACTTC. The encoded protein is CASSHGLAGAYEQYF.

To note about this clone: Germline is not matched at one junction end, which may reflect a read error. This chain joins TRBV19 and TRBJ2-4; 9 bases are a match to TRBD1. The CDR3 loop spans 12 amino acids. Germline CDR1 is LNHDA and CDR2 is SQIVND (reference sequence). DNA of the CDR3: TGTGCCAGTAGTATAGGGGGACAGGGACCCGCTTGG. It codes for CASSIGGQGPAW.

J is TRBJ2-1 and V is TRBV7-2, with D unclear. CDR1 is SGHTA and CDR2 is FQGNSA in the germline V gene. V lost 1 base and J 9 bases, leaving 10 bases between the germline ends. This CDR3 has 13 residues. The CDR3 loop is CASSLGARGEQFF. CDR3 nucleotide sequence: TGTGCCAGCAGCTTAGGGGCGCGCGGTGAGCAGTTCTTC.

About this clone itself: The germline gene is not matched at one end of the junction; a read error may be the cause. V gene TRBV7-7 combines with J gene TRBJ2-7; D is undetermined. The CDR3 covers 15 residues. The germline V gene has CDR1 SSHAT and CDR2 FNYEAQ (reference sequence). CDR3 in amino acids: CASSPTWAATYEQYF. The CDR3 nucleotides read TGTGCTAGCAGCCCCACCTGGGCTGCGACCTACGAGCAGTACTTC.

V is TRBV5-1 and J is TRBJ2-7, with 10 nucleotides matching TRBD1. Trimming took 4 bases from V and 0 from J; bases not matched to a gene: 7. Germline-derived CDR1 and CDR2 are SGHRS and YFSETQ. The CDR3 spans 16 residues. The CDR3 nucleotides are TGCGCCAGCAGCGAATATGGACAGGGGGTCTCCTACGAGCAGTACTTC. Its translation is CASSEYGQGVSYEQYF.

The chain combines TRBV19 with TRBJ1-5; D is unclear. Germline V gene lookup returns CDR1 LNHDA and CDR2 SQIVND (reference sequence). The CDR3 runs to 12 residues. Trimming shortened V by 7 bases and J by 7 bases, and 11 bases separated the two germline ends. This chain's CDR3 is CASKVGQQPQHF. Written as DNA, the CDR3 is TGTGCCAGTAAGGTAGGGCAGCAGCCCCAGCATTTT. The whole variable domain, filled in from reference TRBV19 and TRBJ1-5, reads DGGITQSPKYLFRKEGQNVTLSCEQNLNHDAMYWYRQDPGQGLRLIYYSQIVNDFQKGDIAEGYSVSREKKESFPLTVTSAQKNPTAFYLCASKVGQQPQHFGDGTRLSIL.